These 9 T cell receptor beta chains were sequenced from one sample in a study of T cell repertoires in cytomegalovirus infection. TCRdb reprocessed the reads via MiXCR and lists one record per CDR3 protein. Seen here are roughly 230,000 distinct CDR3 sequences, about a sixth observed once, and the top ten hold less than 50%. Input material: CD8+ T cells from PBMCs. The source is a human donor in good health (CMV status not recorded). Some clones in this sample may be carry-over from other donors' samples.

The genes are TRBV6-2 or TRBV6-3 and TRBJ1-5; 11 bases map to TRBD1. V was clipped by 5 bases and J by 7 bases; unmatched bases: 7. This CDR3 is 15 amino acids long. The germline gives CDR1 MNHEY, CDR2 SVGEGT. The CDR3 region is CASSPDRGLWQPQHF. For the CDR3, the DNA is TGTGCCAGCAGTCCGGACAGGGGGCTTTGGCAGCCCCAGCATTTT.

The chain carries TRBV12-5 and TRBJ1-1; 7 bases line up with TRBD1. Germline V lookup: CDR1 LGHNT, CDR2 FRNRAP. V was clipped by 3 bases and J by 1 base; unmatched bases: 8. The CDR3 is 16 residues long. The CDR3 DNA is TGTGCTAGTGGTTTCACCGATGGGACAGCGAACACTGAAGCTTTCTTT. This encodes CASGFTDGTANTEAFF.

This clonotype was seen only a few times. This rearrangement joins TRBV5-1 to TRBJ2-7, with a tentative D call TRBD1 (6 bases). The V and J ends lost 5 bases and 1 base respectively, with 13 bases between them. The CDR3 is 14 residues long. Germline loops: CDR1 SGHRS, CDR2 YFSETQ. The CDR3 DNA sequence: TGCGCCAGCAGACCCCACAGGGATTCCTACGAGCAGTACTTC. Translation: CASRPHRDSYEQYF.

CDR3 sequence: CASNWDRERRTNTGELFF. The CDR3 bases are TGTGCCAGCAATTGGGACAGGGAGCGTAGGACGAACACCGGGGAGCTGTTTTTT. V gene TRBV2 combines with J gene TRBJ2-2; TRBD1 matches at 9 bases. In germline, CDR1 is SNHLY, CDR2 FYNNEI. This CDR3 region has 18 residues. J gave up 0 bases and V 7 bases, and 12 bases lay outside the gene matches.

This chain links TRBV5-6 with TRBJ1-4; 8 bases agree with TRBD1. Germline CDR1 and CDR2: SGHDT and YYEEEE. The J segment lost 8 bases and the V segment lost 4 bases, leaving 7 bases of the junction unmatched. The length of the CDR3 is 14 residues. The CDR3 is CASSGSGTGEKLFF. For the CDR3, the DNA is TGTGCCAGCAGCGGATCCGGGACAGGCGAAAAACTGTTTTTT.

This clonotype appeared a few times. V gene TRBV29-1 combines with J gene TRBJ1-1; D unclear. Trimming removed 6 bases from V and 1 base from J, with 9 bases in between. In germline, CDR1 is SQVTM, CDR2 ANQGSEA. The CDR3 runs to 12 residues. The DNA of the CDR3 is TGCAGCGTGTTGGCACAGAACACTGAAGCTTTCTTT. Translation: CSVLAQNTEAFF.

The rearrangement links TRBV29-1 to TRBJ2-5; D is uncertain. CDR1 is SQVTM, CDR2 ANQGSEA, per germline. V was shortened by 0 bases and J by 2 bases, with 10 bases between the two germline ends. The CDR3 covers 14 residues. CDR3 in DNA: TGCAGCGTTGAAGATCCCGCCAAACAAGAGACCCAGTACTTC. The encoded protein is CSVEDPAKQETQYF.

The chain links TRBV13 to TRBJ2-1; 7 bases agree with TRBD2. This CDR3 comprises 15 residues. V was pared by 4 bases and J by 6 bases, with 9 bases of the junction left unmatched. Germline V CDR1 and CDR2: PRHDT, FYEKMQ (reference sequence). CDR3 in amino acids: CASSSGLVGVNEQFF. The CDR3 bases are TGTGCCAGCAGCTCCGGACTAGTGGGGGTCAATGAGCAGTTCTTC.

In its sample, this clonotype was seen many times. V and J are TRBV27 and TRBJ1-2; possibly TRBD1 for D (6 bases). Trimming removed 9 bases from V and 3 bases from J, with 11 bases in between. In germline, CDR1 is MNHEY, CDR2 SMNVEV (reference sequence). The CDR3 totals 12 residues. DNA for the CDR3: TGTGCCAGTAGAAGGGGGGACTATGGCTACACCTTC. This translates into CASRRGDYGYTF.